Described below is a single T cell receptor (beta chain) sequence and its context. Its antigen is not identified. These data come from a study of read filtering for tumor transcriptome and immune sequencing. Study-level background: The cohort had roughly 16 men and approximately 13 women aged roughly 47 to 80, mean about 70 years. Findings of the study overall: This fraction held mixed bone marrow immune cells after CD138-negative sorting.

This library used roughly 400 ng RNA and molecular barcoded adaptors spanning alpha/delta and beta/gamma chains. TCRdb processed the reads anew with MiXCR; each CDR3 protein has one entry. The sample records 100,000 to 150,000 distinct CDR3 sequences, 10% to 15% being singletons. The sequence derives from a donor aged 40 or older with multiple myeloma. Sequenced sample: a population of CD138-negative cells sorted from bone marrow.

The CDR3 protein is CASSPPNEKLFF. The DNA of the CDR3 is TGTGCCAGCAGCCCCCCTAATGAAAAACTGTTTTTT. The V call is TRBV28, the J call TRBJ1-4; D unclear. In germline, CDR1 is MDHEN, CDR2 SYDVKM. The CDR3 length is 12 residues. With 6 bases removed from V and 3 bases from J, the gap between germline ends came to 5 bases.